This T cell receptor (beta chain) was found in a study of shared clonotypes between healthy human individuals. General observations from the study: Represented diversity, genetic and exposure-history alike, was limited by few donors.

Sequencing used immunoSEQ multiplex PCR; TCRdb keeps in-frame clones, though not all of them. The data show about 460,000 clones, with 60% to 80% seen just once and approximately 12% held by the top ten. The CDR3 extends over 12 amino acids. Trimming left V 0 bases short and J 10 bases short, with 7 bases between. CDR1 is SGHRS and CDR2 is YFSETQ in the germline V gene. Regarding this clone: No antigen is known for it.

The chain recombines TRBV5-1 with TRBJ1-4; D not certain. Sequenced input: PBMCs. This TCR was recovered from a middle-aged woman in good health. Some clones in this sample may be carry-over from other donors' samples. The CDR3 sequence is CASSLVGAKLFF. Here the CDR3 DNA reads TGCGCCAGCAGCTTGGTCGGTGCAAAACTGTTTTTT.